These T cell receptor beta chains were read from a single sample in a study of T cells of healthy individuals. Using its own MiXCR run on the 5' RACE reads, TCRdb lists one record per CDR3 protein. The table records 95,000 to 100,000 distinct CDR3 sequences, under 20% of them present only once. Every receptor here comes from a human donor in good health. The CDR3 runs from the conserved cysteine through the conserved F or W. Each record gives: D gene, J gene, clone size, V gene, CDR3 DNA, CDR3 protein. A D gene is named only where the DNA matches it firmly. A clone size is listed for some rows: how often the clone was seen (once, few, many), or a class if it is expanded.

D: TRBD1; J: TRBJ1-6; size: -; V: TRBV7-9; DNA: TGTGCCAGCAGCTTAAACAGGGGGCCTCTTTCACCCCTCCACTTT; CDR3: CASSLNRGPLSPLHF
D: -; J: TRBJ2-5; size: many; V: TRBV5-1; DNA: TGCGCCAGCAGCGACCAGCAAGAGACCCAGTACTTC; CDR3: CASSDQQETQYF
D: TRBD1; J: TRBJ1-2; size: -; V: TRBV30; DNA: TGTGCCTGGATTCCGGGACAGGGAAACTATGGCTACACCTTC; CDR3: CAWIPGQGNYGYTF
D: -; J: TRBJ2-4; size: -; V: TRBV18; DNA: TGTGCCAGCGCCCAGGGCCAGGGTTCAGCCAAAAACATTCAGTACTTC; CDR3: CASAQGQGSAKNIQYF
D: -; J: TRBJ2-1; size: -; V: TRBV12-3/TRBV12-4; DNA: TGTGCCAGCAGCCCCGGAGGGACTTCCTACAATGAGCAGTTCTTC; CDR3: CASSPGGTSYNEQFF
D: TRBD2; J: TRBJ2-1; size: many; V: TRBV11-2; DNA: TGTGCCAGCAGCCCGGCTACTAGCGGGGGGAGGAGTGAGCAGTTCTTC; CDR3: CASSPATSGGRSEQFF
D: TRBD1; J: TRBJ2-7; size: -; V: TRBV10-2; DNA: TGCGCCAGCAGTGAGGTGGGACAGGGGTACGAGCAGTACTTC; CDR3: CASSEVGQGYEQYF
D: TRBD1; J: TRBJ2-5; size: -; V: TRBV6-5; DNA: TGTGCCAGCAGTTCAACCGGGACAGGCGAGACCCAGTACTTC; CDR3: CASSSTGTGETQYF
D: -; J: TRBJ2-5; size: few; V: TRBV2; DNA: TGTGCCAGCAGGCTACAAGAGACCCAGTACTTC; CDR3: CASRLQETQYF
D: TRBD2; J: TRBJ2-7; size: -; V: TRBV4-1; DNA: TGCGCCAGCAGCCAGGTCCCACTAGCGACTAAGTACGAGCAGTACTTC; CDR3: CASSQVPLATKYEQYF
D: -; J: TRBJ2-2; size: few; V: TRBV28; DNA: TGTGCCAGCGGGGTCAGGGAGCTGTTTTTT; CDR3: CASGVRELFF
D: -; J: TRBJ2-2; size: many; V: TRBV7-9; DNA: TGTGCCAGCAGCCCACGAAGTGGAGGGGGCAGAAGCGGGGAGCTGTTTTTT; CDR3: CASSPRSGGGRSGELFF
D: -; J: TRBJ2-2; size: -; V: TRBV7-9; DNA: TGTGCTCTGGACGCGATGTGGCAGGCTAACACCGGGGAGCTGTTTTTT; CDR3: CALDAMWQANTGELFF
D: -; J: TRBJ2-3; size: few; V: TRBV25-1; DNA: TGTGCCAGCAACGCAGGCACAGATACGCAGTATTTT; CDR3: CASNAGTDTQYF
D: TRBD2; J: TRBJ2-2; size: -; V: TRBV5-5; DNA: TGTGCCAGCAGCTTATCCCTAGCGGGGAACACCGGGGAGCTGTTTTTT; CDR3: CASSLSLAGNTGELFF
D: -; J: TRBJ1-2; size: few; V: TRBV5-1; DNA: TGCGCCAGCAGCTTGGATCCACCCTATGGCTACACCTTC; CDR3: CASSLDPPYGYTF
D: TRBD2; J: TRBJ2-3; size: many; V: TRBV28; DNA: TGTGCCAGCAATAGCGGGGGGATGGGAGATACGCAGTATTTT; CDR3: CASNSGGMGDTQYF
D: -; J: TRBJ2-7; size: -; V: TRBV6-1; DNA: TGTGCCAGCAGTGAGGTGAGCTACGAGCAGTACTTC; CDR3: CASSEVSYEQYF
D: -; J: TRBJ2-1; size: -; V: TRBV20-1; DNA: TGCAGTGCTAGAGATTTCGGACTACCAACCTACAATGAGCAGTTCTTC; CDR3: CSARDFGLPTYNEQFF
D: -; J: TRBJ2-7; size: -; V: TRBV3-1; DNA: TGTGCCAGCAGCCAAGACCCAGGGTCTCGCTACGAGCAGTACTTC; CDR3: CASSQDPGSRYEQYF
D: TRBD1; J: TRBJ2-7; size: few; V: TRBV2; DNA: TGTGCCAGCAGCCACGAAACCGGGGGACAGGGGTCCTACGAGCAGTACTTC; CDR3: CASSHETGGQGSYEQYF
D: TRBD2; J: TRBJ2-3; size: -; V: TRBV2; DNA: TGTGCCAGCGGTTTAGCGGGAGTGACAGATACGCAGTATTTT; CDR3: CASGLAGVTDTQYF
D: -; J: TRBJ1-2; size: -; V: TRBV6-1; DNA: TGTGCCAGCAGGAAGACAGCAGGAGACTATGGCTACACCTTC; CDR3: CASRKTAGDYGYTF
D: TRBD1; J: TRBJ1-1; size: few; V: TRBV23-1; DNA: TGCGCCAGCAGACTTCGGACCGGGACAGGGGGCTGGGAAGCTTTCTTT; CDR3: CASRLRTGTGGWEAFF
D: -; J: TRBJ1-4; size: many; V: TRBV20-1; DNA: TGCAGTGCTAGAGGGGCAGGGGAGTTCGCAACTAATGAAAAACTGTTTTTT; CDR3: CSARGAGEFATNEKLFF
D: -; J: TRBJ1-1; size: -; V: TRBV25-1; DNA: TGTGCCAGCGGCTCGGGGACCGATGTAACTTTCTTT; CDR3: CASGSGTDVTFF
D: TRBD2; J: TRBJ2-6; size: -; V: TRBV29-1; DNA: TGCAGCGTTGAATTTAGACTAGCGGGAGCAGGGGCCAACGTCCTGACTTTC; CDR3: CSVEFRLAGAGANVLTF
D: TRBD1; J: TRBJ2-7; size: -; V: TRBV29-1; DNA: TGCAGCGTCGGGACAGGGGGCGGCGAGCAGTACTTC; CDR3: CSVGTGGGEQYF
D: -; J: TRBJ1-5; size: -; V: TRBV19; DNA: TGTGCCACCTCTTTGGTGGATCGTCGCCCCCAGCATTTT; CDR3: CATSLVDRRPQHF
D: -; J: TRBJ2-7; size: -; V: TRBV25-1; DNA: TGTGCCAGCAGTATCGGGTTCTCCTACGAGCAGTACTTC; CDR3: CASSIGFSYEQYF
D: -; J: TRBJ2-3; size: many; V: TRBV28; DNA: TGTGCCAGCAGTTCTCACCTATTGACTAGAGGAGATAGCACAGATACGCAGTATTTT; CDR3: CASSSHLLTRGDSTDTQYF
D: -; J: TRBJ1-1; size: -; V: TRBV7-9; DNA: TGTGCCAGCAGCTTAGGTCGCCAACTGAACACTGAAGCTTTCTTT; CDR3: CASSLGRQLNTEAFF
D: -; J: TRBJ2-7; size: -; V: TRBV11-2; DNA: TGTGCCAGCAGCTTAGAAGAGTTTTCCTACGAGCAGTACTTC; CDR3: CASSLEEFSYEQYF
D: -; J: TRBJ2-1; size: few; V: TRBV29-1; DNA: TGCAGCGTTGAGGCTAGCGCCAACAATGAGCAGTTCTTC; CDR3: CSVEASANNEQFF
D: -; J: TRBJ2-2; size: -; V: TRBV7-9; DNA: TGTGCCAGCAGCCAAACAGGGATCCCGAACACCGGGGAGCTGTTTTTT; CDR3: CASSQTGIPNTGELFF
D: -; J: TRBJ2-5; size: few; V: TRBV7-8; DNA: TGTGCCAGCACCCCCTTTCAGGGGTTGCAAGAGACCCAGTACTTC; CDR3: CASTPFQGLQETQYF
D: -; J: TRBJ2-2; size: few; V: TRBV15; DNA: TGTGCCACCAGCAGGATGGGACTGAACACCGGGGAGCTGTTTTTT; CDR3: CATSRMGLNTGELFF
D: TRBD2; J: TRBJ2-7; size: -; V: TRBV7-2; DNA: TGTGCCAGCAGCGGTCCTAGCGGGGGGGCGATTGGGTACGAGCAGTACTTC; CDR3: CASSGPSGGAIGYEQYF
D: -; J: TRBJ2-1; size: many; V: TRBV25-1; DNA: TGTGCCAGCGGATATTACAATGAGCAGTTCTTC; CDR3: CASGYYNEQFF
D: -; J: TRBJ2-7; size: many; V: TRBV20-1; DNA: TGCAGTGCTAGAGATAGGGTGCTAGTCGCGTACGAGCAGTACTTC; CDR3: CSARDRVLVAYEQYF
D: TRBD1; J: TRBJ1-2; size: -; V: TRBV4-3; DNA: TGCGCCAGCAGCCACCAGGACAGGATATTAAATGGCTACACCTTC; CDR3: CASSHQDRILNGYTF
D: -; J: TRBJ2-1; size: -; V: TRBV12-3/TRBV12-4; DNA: TGTGCCAGCAGCCGACTGGGCAATGAGCAGTTCTTC; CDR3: CASSRLGNEQFF
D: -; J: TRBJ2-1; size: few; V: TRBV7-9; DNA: TGTGCCAGCAGCTTAGGCGGGCGGGCCGACAATGAGCAGTTCTTC; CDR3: CASSLGGRADNEQFF
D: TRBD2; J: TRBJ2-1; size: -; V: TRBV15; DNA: TGTGCCACCAGCAGAGTACCTAGCGGGGGGAGCTCCTACAATGAGCAGTTCTTC; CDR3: CATSRVPSGGSSYNEQFF
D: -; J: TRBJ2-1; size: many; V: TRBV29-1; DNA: TGCAGCGTTCGGCAGAGTTATTCCTACAATGAGCAGTTCTTC; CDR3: CSVRQSYSYNEQFF
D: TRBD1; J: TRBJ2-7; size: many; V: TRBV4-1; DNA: TGCGCCAGCAGCCAAGGGACAGGGATCGAGCAGTACTTC; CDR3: CASSQGTGIEQYF
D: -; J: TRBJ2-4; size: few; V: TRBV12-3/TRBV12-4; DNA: TGTGCCAGCAGTTGGCGCCCGGGGGACATTCAGTACTTC; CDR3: CASSWRPGDIQYF
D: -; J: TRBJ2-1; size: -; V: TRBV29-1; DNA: TGCAGCGTTGAAGAACTTGGGGAAACCTACAATGAGCAGTTCTTC; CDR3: CSVEELGETYNEQFF
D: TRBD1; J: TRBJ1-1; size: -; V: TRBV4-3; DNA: TGCGCCAGCAGCCAGGACAGGGACCTTTACACTGAAGCTTTCTTT; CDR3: CASSQDRDLYTEAFF
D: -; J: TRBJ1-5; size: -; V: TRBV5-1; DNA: TGCGCCAGTCTACAGGTGCTCAATCAGCCCCAGCATTTT; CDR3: CASLQVLNQPQHF